This T cell receptor (beta chain) was profiled in a study of beta chain features in type 1 diabetes. Findings of the study overall: Significant though moderate, a shortening of TCRB CDR3s appeared in all four CD4+ subsets of Type 1 diabetes patients. Researchers could not determine here whether HLA type influences TCRB rearrangement.

The V gene end was trimmed by 2 bases and the J gene end by 4 bases; junction bases not matched to a gene: 5. The CDR3 totals 15 residues. Germline CDR1 is SGHTA and CDR2 is FQGTGA. The investigators reverse transcribed all of the isolated RNA, so they sequenced expressed TCRB transcripts. Naive, central memory and regulatory T cell samples averaged about 3.57 million immunoSEQ reads each. Clones were sequenced by immunoSEQ multiplex PCR, and TCRdb holds only the in-frame ones, with some missing. The data contain hundreds of thousands of clones, roughly a sixth of them singletons. This clone occurred a few times. Its antigen is as yet unknown.

This TCR was sampled from a man between 18 and 29 years old in good health. Sequenced input: naive CD4+ T cells from blood. The gene calls are TRBV7-3 and TRBJ2-7; 10 bases map to TRBD2. This CDR3 reads CASSLFTSGIYEQYF. The CDR3, as DNA: TGTGCCAGCAGCTTATTTACTAGCGGGATTTACGAGCAGTACTTC.